This TCR beta chain is from a study of vaccination and CD4 T cells after COVID-19. About the study: SARS-CoV-2 was confirmed by nasal swab PCR; disease was mild in roughly ten, severe in one. Study outcomes and limitations: Spike mono-reactive clones accounted for 304 of the 307 vaccine-specific clones found in convalescent patients.

From the PCR reads, TCRdb called clonotypes with MiXCR, one entry per CDR3 protein. The sample contains about 18,000 distinct CDR3 sequences, around two thirds of which appear only once. Germline V gene lookup returns CDR1 MDHEN and CDR2 SYDVKM. The CDR3 sequence is 18 residues long. Trimming cost V 5 bases and J 1 base, with 23 bases left between them. About this clonotype: Its target is unknown.

This rearrangement joins TRBV28 to TRBJ1-1; D gene uncertain. This TCR was sampled from a human donor who had recovered from COVID-19. The starting material was CD4+ T cells from blood, obtained after SARS-CoV-2 vaccination. Written as DNA, the CDR3 is TGTGCCAGCAGTCCCATTCCCCCCAAGCTCCGGGGGAACACTGAAGCTTTCTTT. Translation: CASSPIPPKLRGNTEAFF.